The clone carrying this T cell receptor (beta chain) occurred many times. Its cognate antigen is unknown. The data were obtained in a study of T-cell reconstitution after alpha-beta-depleted transplantation in children. Overall study findings and caveats: The main origin of T-cell counts and diversity one year after transplant was newly produced T cells. At day 60, the high TCRbeta diversity found in some patients originated from recipient T cells and thymic progenitors that had survived.

Unique molecular identifiers featured in how the TCRbeta library was prepared. Each CDR3 protein is one row after TCRdb ran MiXCR on the PCR reads. The table shows approximately 300,000 distinct CDR3 sequences, with around 10% occurring only once. V gave up 5 bases and J gave up 5 bases; unmatched junction bases: 2. Germline lookup yields CDR1 ENHRY and CDR2 SYGVKD. This CDR3 has 13 amino acids. The sequence was obtained from a male patient between 2 and 10 years old who had a stem cell transplant for chronic granulomatous disease, so the T cells may come from the graft donor. The source material was peripheral blood, sampled 180 days after TCRalphabeta/CD19-depleted stem cell transplant. The V call is TRBV10-3, the J call TRBJ2-2; 7 nucleotides line up with TRBD1. CDR3 bases: TGTGCCATCAGTCAGACAGGGACCGGGGAGCTGTTTTTT. It translates to CAISQTGTGELFF.